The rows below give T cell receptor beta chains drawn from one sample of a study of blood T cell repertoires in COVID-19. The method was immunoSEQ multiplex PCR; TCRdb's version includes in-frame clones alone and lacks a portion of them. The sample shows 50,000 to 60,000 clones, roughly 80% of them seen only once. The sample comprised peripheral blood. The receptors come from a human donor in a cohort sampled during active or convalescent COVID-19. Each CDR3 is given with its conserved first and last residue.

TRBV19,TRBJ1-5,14,CASSLGHQNQPQHF
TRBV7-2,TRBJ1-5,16,CASSLPPDSTNQPQHF
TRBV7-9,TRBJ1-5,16,CASSPKAGNSNQPQHF
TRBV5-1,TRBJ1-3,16,CASSLGISPGGNTIYF
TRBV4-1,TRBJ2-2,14,CASSQEEATGELFF
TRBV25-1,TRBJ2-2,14,CASSDSRNTGELFF
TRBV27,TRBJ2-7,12,CASSLSGYEQYF
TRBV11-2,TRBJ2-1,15,CASRSGTSGYNEQFF
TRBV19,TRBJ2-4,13,CASRSTGKNIQYF
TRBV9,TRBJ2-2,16,CASSVSGQAGTGELFF
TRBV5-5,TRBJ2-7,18,CASSPSSGTGSWPGEQYF
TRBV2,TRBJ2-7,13,CASRPRGYNEQYF
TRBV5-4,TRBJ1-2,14,CASSSRQAPPGYTF
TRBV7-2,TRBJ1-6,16,CASSPKTVSVGSPLHF
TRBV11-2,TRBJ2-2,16,CASSLLRGPNTGELFF
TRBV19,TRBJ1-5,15,CASSRGTGGPQPQHF
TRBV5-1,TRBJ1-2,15,CASSSGQGLGYGYTF
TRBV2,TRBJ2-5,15,CASSDGWGGEETQYF
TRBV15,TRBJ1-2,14,CATSRDLTDYGYTF
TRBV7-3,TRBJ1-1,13,CASSLGGGTEAFF
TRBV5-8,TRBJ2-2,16,CASSLKASLNTGELFF
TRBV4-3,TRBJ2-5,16,CASSETGTAVQETQYF
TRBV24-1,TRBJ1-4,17,CATSDLGGGATNEKLFF
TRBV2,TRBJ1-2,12,CASMRINYGYTF
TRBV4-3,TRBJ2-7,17,CASSQDHGRGGVYELYF
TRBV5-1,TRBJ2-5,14,CASRQGGVQETQYF
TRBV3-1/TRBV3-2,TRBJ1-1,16,CASSQDPAGGWSEAFF
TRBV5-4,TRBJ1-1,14,CASSVISYRGHAFF
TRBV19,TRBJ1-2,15,CASSIGPGGAYGYTF
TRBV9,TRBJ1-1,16,CASSPTGGGSPTEAFF
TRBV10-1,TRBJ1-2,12,CANFRVSLSYTF
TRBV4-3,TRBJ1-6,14,CASSRRDRGTPLHF
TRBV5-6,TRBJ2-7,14,CASSLEPSSYEQYF
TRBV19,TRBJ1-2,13,CASSTNNRDGYTF
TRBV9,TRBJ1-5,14,CASSRDRHNQPQHF
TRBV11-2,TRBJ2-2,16,CASSLDSGQRVGELFF
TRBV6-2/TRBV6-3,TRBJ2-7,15,CASSYGDRGGYEQYF
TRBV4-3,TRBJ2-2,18,CASSQGLGTGYNTGELFF
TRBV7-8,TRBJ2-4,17,CASSLLLGQGEKNIQYF
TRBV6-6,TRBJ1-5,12,CASSFRDQPQHF